The rows below give T cell receptor beta chains drawn from one sample of a study of blood T cell repertoires in COVID-19. Repertoires were generated with immunoSEQ multiplex PCR, while TCRdb's copy carries only in-frame clones and drops some. The repertoire holds a few hundred thousand clones, over 85% seen once, with 11% in the top ten. The sequenced sample was peripheral blood. The source of these receptors is a woman aged 25 to 39 with COVID-19, enrolled during active disease. Both conserved end residues are part of each CDR3. A D gene is named only where the DNA matches it firmly. Expanded clones get a size class; other rows say once, few or many, or leave the size out.

>TRBV2|-|TRBJ1-1|TRBD1
CASSNHGQGGTEAFF
TGTGCCAGCAGCAACCACGGACAGGGAGGCACTGAAGCTTTCTTT
>TRBV2|-|TRBJ1-2|TRBD1
CAARQGLGYTF
TGTGCCGCCAGACAGGGCCTAGGCTACACCTTC
>TRBV19|-|TRBJ1-2|-
CASSPRFTSLRGYTF
TGTGCCAGTAGTCCTCGTTTCACCTCCCTCAGGGGCTACACCTTC
>TRBV13|once|TRBJ2-1|TRBD1
CASSSGTGINEQFF
TGTGCCAGCAGCTCCGGGACAGGGATCAATGAGCAGTTCTTC
>TRBV19|-|TRBJ1-6|TRBD1
CASRGTAALTPLHF
TGTGCCAGTAGGGGGACAGCGGCCTTGACACCCCTCCACTTT
>TRBV30|-|TRBJ1-2|TRBD1
CAWSVRGTGRGNYGYTF
TGTGCCTGGAGTGTAAGAGGGACAGGGAGGGGTAACTATGGCTACACCTTC
>TRBV5-1|few|TRBJ1-2|-
CASKGSSGASYGYTF
TGCGCCAGCAAGGGTTCCTCGGGAGCTTCTTATGGCTACACCTTC
>TRBV7-8|-|TRBJ1-5|-
CASSSKFLQPQHF
TGTGCCAGCTCTTCTAAGTTTTTGCAGCCCCAGCATTTT
>TRBV3-1/TRBV3-2|-|TRBJ2-7|-
CASRGANEQYF
TGTGCCAGCCGGGGGGCCAACGAGCAGTACTTC
>TRBV6-1|-|TRBJ2-7|TRBD2
CASSEWLAGGGYEQYF
TGTGCCAGCAGTGAATGGCTAGCGGGGGGCGGGTACGAGCAGTACTTC
>TRBV14|-|TRBJ2-3|-
CASSQDFGFRTDTQYF
TGTGCCAGCAGCCAAGACTTCGGGTTTCGCACAGATACGCAGTATTTT
>TRBV2|once|TRBJ2-2|-
CASSEAFRSTGELFF
TGTGCCAGCAGTGAAGCCTTTAGGAGTACCGGGGAGCTGTTTTTT
>TRBV2|-|TRBJ2-3|-
CASSDEGSGADTQYF
TGTGCCAGCAGTGACGAGGGCTCGGGTGCAGATACGCAGTATTTT
>TRBV28|few|TRBJ2-1|-
CASSPAGLRLYNEQFF
TGTGCCAGCAGTCCGGCCGGACTCCGCCTCTACAATGAGCAGTTCTTC
>TRBV28|-|TRBJ1-2|TRBD1
CASSSGTGNYGYTF
TGTGCCAGCAGTTCCGGGACAGGCAACTATGGCTACACCTTC
>TRBV4-1|few|TRBJ2-7|TRBD1
CASSQVGTGASYEQYF
TGCGCCAGCAGCCAAGTCGGGACAGGCGCCTCCTACGAGCAGTACTTC
>TRBV5-1|-|TRBJ2-2|-
CASSFFGDTGELFF
TGCGCCAGCAGCTTCTTCGGGGACACCGGGGAGCTGTTTTTT
>TRBV2|-|TRBJ1-1|TRBD1
CASSDQGVGTEAFF
TGTGCCAGCAGTGATCAGGGGGTGGGCACTGAAGCTTTCTTT
>TRBV27|once|TRBJ2-1|TRBD2
CASSFLAGGFFF
TGTGCCAGCAGTTTTCTAGCGGGGGGGTTTTTCTTC
>TRBV4-1|-|TRBJ1-2|-
CASSLTGGYGYTF
TGCGCCAGCAGCCTTACGGGGGGGTATGGCTACACCTTC
>TRBV2|-|TRBJ1-3|-
CASSPPRTAGNTIYF
TGTGCCAGCAGTCCCCCCCGGACAGCAGGAAACACCATATATTTT
>TRBV5-6|-|TRBJ2-1|-
CASSSLQGNWQFF
TGTGCCAGCAGCTCCCTGCAGGGGAATTGGCAGTTCTTC